This passage covers 7 T cell receptor beta chains from one sample sequenced in a study of T cell responses to AZD1222 COVID-19 vaccine. Measured with immunoSEQ multiplex PCR; TCRdb has only the in-frame clones, and not every one. The table includes roughly 120,000 clones, roughly 87% detected once. The specimen was peripheral blood, collected on day 0 of AZD1222 vaccination. These receptors all stem from an adult in good health.

The chain combines TRBV19 with TRBJ2-1; 10 nucleotides align to TRBD2. V was pared by 6 bases and J by 5 bases, with 4 bases of the junction left unmatched. The germline CDR1 and CDR2 sequences are LNHDA and SQIVND (reference sequence). The CDR3 sequence is 14 residues long. The CDR3 here is CASRLAGDDNEQFF. CDR3 bases: TGTGCCAGTAGGCTAGCGGGAGATGACAATGAGCAGTTCTTC.

V and J are TRBV16 and TRBJ2-2; 8 positions agree with TRBD2. The CDR3 is 17 residues long. Germline CDR1 and CDR2: KGHSY and FQNENV. V shed 2 bases, J shed 2 bases, and the junction held 7 bases outside the gene matches. CDR3 DNA: TGTGCCAGCAGCCAAGGGCCTAGCGGGTCAAACACCGGGGAGCTGTTTTTT. It encodes CASSQGPSGSNTGELFF.

The gene calls are TRBV7-2 and TRBJ1-5; D call uncertain. This CDR3 has 14 amino acids. Trimming stripped 3 bases from V and 1 base from J, with 7 bases between. Germline CDR1 SGHTA, CDR2 FQGNSA. CDR3 sequence (DNA): TGTGCCAGCAGCTTTTACGACAGCAATCAGCCCCAGCATTTT. Its translation: CASSFYDSNQPQHF.

This clone was picked up a small number of times. V gene TRBV30 combines with J gene TRBJ2-7; TRBD2 is a possible D gene (6 bases). The CDR3 contains 15 residues. Looked up from germline, CDR1 is GTSNPN and CDR2 is SVGIG (reference sequence). Trimming left V 5 bases short and J 6 bases short, with 23 bases between. CDR3 coding DNA: TGTGCCTGGCGCCTCTTTGGGGTCCCCGGGGGCGAGCAGTACTTC. Translating it yields CAWRLFGVPGGEQYF.

The chain couples TRBV5-1 to TRBJ1-2; D perhaps matches TRBD1 (6 bases). This CDR3 is built from 14 residues. V was trimmed by 8 bases and J by 1 base, leaving 15 bases between them. Germline values: CDR1 SGHRS, CDR2 YFSETQ. CDR3 protein: CARRFEQGNYGYTF. CDR3 DNA: TGCGCCAGACGCTTCGAACAGGGTAACTATGGCTACACCTTC.

This chain links TRBV9 with TRBJ1-2, with TRBD1 matching 9 bases. The junction had 3 bases not matched to a gene; V was cut back by 3 bases and J by 0 bases. The CDR3 has 15 amino acids. Germline CDR1 and CDR2: SGDLS and YYNGEE. The CDR3 DNA reads as TGTGCCAGCAGCGAGGACAGGGGAGCTAACTATGGCTACACCTTC. Residues: CASSEDRGANYGYTF. The variable domain in full, completed from reference TRBV9 and TRBJ1-2, reads DSGVTQTPKHLITATGQRVTLRCSPRSGDLSVYWYQQSLDQGLQFLIQYYNGEERAKGNILERFSAQQFPDLHSELNLSSLELGDSALYFCASSEDRGANYGYTFGSGTRLTVV.

The chain uses TRBV5-1 and TRBJ2-7; D is uncertain. From germline, CDR1 is SGHRS and CDR2 YFSETQ. The V and J ends lost 0 bases and 0 bases respectively, with 10 bases between them. The CDR3 length is 15 residues. The CDR3 region is CASSLDSRSSYEQYF. The DNA for the CDR3 is TGCGCCAGCAGCTTGGACTCCAGAAGCTCCTACGAGCAGTACTTC.